This T cell receptor beta chain was observed in a study of T-cell memory formation after mild COVID-19 (dated by TCRdb to 2020 to 2023). As for the study more broadly: TCR sequence clusters from the two donors were found to be largely donor specific. T-cell clones expanding and contracting after mild COVID-19 in two donors were tracked by longitudinal TCRalpha and TCRbeta repertoire sequencing. The cohort comprised two young, previously healthy adult volunteers, one female and one male.

The germline V gene yields SGHRS for CDR1 and YFSETQ for CDR2. The V and J ends are trimmed by 3 bases and 2 bases, leaving 12 bases between them. The CDR3 has 14 amino acids, counting the end cysteine and phenylalanine. CDR3 DNA is the only sequence kept; it has 42 bases, read in frame from the first base. Study-wide conclusions, independent of this receptor: Some responding clones were found in pre-infection memory, which suggests that pre-existing cross-reactive memory T cells took part in the SARS-CoV-2 response. SARS-CoV-2 specificity was not confirmed for the second-wave clones peaking on day 37. Contracting CD4+ clones appeared mostly in the CM and EM memory subsets, whereas CD8+ clones were enriched in EMRA. From day 15 to 85, contracting clones showed balanced CD4/CD8 phenotypes, whereas a second wave of clones that expanded from day 15 to 37 leaned towards CD4+. Only a couple of mild cases were covered by the study, and larger cohorts that include severe cases with pre-infection samples were considered necessary.

Ficoll-Paque density gradient centrifugation was the method used to isolate PBMCs. Sequencing was carried out with an Illumina NovaSeq 6000. TCRalpha and TCRbeta cDNA libraries were built by 5'RACE with constant-segment primers, adding sample barcodes and unique molecular identifiers. RNA was extracted from every sample with Trizol reagent. Library amplification was performed in two PCR steps, and a second sample barcode and Illumina TruSeq adapters were introduced in the second step. Sequencing of the libraries was done on an Illumina NovaSeq, producing 2 x 150 bp paired-end reads. The paper's data handling went like this. Reads were demultiplexed and collapsed into UMI-guided consensus sequences with migec v1.2.7. Using mixcr v2.1.11, UMI consensuses were aligned to TRA and TRB V and J templates and then assembled into clonotypes. Clonotypes were classified as expanded or contracted when called significant by both edgeR and NoisET, with noise models trained on biological replicates. For edgeR calls, a false discovery rate-adjusted p below 0.01 and a log2 fold-change threshold of 1 were applied. As an exploratory analysis of dynamics, PCA with hierarchical clustering was applied to max-normalized trajectories of the 1000 most abundant clonotypes. Separately sequenced CD4+ and CD8+ repertoires were used to assign a CD4 or CD8 phenotype to each responding clone. Using fastp trimming at Q25 and MiXCR clonotype assembly, TCRdb reanalyzed the public sequencing data and kept in-frame beta chains. One record per CDR3 amino acid sequence lists the most common genes and DNA. TCRdb's processing, not the authors' own work, is the source of the V and J calls. This sample is represented by just over 350,000 distinct CDR3 sequences; roughly an eighth of them were singletons. The top ten hold around 22% of the sample.

On this clonotype itself: This clone's antigen is unknown. No base quality information exists; no much larger clone differs at one position.

The sequence joins TRBV5-1 to TRBJ2-7; no D gene can be assigned with confidence. Sequenced sample: PBMCs or a T cell subset sorted from them (not recorded which). This TCR came from a man between 18 and 29 years old who had mild COVID-19 (a few samples of this study predate the infection). The sample titles of this study are shuffled in the database, so cell type and time point are left out; the donor was told from shared clones. The nucleotide sequence is given as TGCGCCAGCAGCTCTGGGGTGACGGCCTACGAGCAGTACTTC. Protein translation: CASSSGVTAYEQYF.